The rows below give T cell receptor beta chains drawn from one sample of a study of shared clonotypes between healthy human individuals. Produced via immunoSEQ multiplex PCR; TCRdb's table is partial and in-frame only. The sample records more than 550,000 clones, roughly 72% being singletons. The source material was memory CD4+ T cells sorted from blood. All receptors derive from a woman aged 25 to 39 in good health. CDR3s include the opening cysteine and the closing phenylalanine or tryptophan. The D gene is left open where the match is weak. Size tells how often a clone was seen (once, few, many) or the class of an expanded clone, and some rows leave it out.

j_call,clone_size,v_call,cdr3_length,d_call,cdr3_nt,cdr3_aa
TRBJ1-2,NA,TRBV10-2,15,NA,TGCGCCAGCAGTGATCTCCGAAACATGAGCTATGGCTACACCTTC,CASSDLRNMSYGYTF
TRBJ2-5,NA,TRBV19,15,NA,TGTGCCAGTAGTATAGGTCGGCAGCTACAAGAGACCCAGTACTTC,CASSIGRQLQETQYF
TRBJ2-7,NA,TRBV29-1,15,NA,TGCAGCGTTGTGGAAGGGCAGGGGGGGCCATACGAGCAGTACTTC,CSVVEGQGGPYEQYF
TRBJ2-5,NA,TRBV10-1,19,TRBD2,TGCGCCAGCAGTGAGTCTGTAGCGGGAGTGGGGGTGCGTTCAGAGACCCAGTACTTC,CASSESVAGVGVRSETQYF
TRBJ2-2,many,TRBV4-1,15,NA,TGCGCCAGCAGCCAAGATGGCAAGGCGGTCGGGGAGCTGTTTTTT,CASSQDGKAVGELFF
TRBJ1-2,NA,TRBV7-9,14,NA,TGTGCCAGCAGCTTAGGCTCCTACAGATATGGCTACACCTTC,CASSLGSYRYGYTF
TRBJ1-4,few,TRBV4-1,15,NA,TGCGCCAGCAGCCAAGATCAAGGGACTAATGAAAAACTGTTTTTT,CASSQDQGTNEKLFF
TRBJ2-2,NA,TRBV9,18,TRBD2,TGTGCCAGTTCCAAGGACCCGGGACTAGTTTACTCCACCGGGGAGCTGTTTTTT,CASSKDPGLVYSTGELFF
TRBJ2-1,NA,TRBV5-5,14,NA,TGTGCCAGCAGCTTGTTGACTAGTGGCCATGAGCAGTTCTTC,CASSLLTSGHEQFF
TRBJ1-2,NA,TRBV2,12,NA,TGTGCCAGCAGTGGGCCCTTTTATGGCTACACCTTC,CASSGPFYGYTF
TRBJ2-5,once,TRBV27,14,NA,TGTGCCAGCAGTCAATGGACTATCCCGGAGACCCAGTACTTC,CASSQWTIPETQYF
TRBJ2-3,NA,TRBV5-4,16,TRBD1,TGTGCCAGCAGCAAAACCGGGACAGGGGCGGCAGATACGCAGTATTTT,CASSKTGTGAADTQYF
TRBJ1-4,NA,TRBV7-3,13,TRBD1,TGTGCCAGCAGCTTAGAACAGGGGGGAAAACTGTTTTTT,CASSLEQGGKLFF
TRBJ2-7,NA,TRBV7-3,16,NA,TGTGCCAGCAGCTGTCGACGAGAGGGGACCTTATGCGAGCAGTACTTC,CASSCRREGTLCEQYF
TRBJ1-5,NA,TRBV28,15,NA,TGTGCCAGCAGTTTTCGCAGGGTAGCAAGTCAGCCCCAGCATTTT,CASSFRRVASQPQHF
TRBJ2-5,NA,TRBV6-5,14,NA,TGTGCCAGCAGTCTTAAGACAGGTTTGGAGACCCAGTACTTC,CASSLKTGLETQYF
TRBJ2-2,NA,TRBV29-1,14,TRBD1,TGCAGCGTCCGACAGGGGGGGGACAGCGGGGAGCTGTTTTTT,CSVRQGGDSGELFF
TRBJ2-1,NA,TRBV7-9,12,NA,TGTGCCAGCAGCGATCAGGGGTATGAGCAGTTCTTC,CASSDQGYEQFF
TRBJ2-7,once,TRBV4-2,14,NA,TGTGCCAGCAGCCAACACCCCCTGGACCACGAGCAGTACTTC,CASSQHPLDHEQYF
TRBJ1-1,NA,TRBV19,13,NA,TGTGCCAGTAGCCTGACTACGGGCACTGAAGCTTTCTTT,CASSLTTGTEAFF
TRBJ1-5,few,TRBV2,16,NA,TGTGCCAGCAAGCCCCGGGGGGACCTTAGCAATCAGCCCCAGCATTTT,CASKPRGDLSNQPQHF
TRBJ2-1,NA,TRBV2,15,TRBD2,TGTGCCAGCAGTGAGGGGACTAGCGGGAGCCCTGAGCAGTTCTTC,CASSEGTSGSPEQFF
TRBJ1-1,NA,TRBV25-1,15,NA,TGTGCCAGCAGTGTGGCGAAGCAGGGTGGAACTGAAGCTTTCTTT,CASSVAKQGGTEAFF
TRBJ2-2,NA,TRBV7-2,18,TRBD2,TGTGCCAGCAGCCCCCGATCAATAGCGGGAGGAAGCACCGGGGAGCTGTTTTTT,CASSPRSIAGGSTGELFF
TRBJ2-7,NA,TRBV5-1,16,TRBD1,TGCGCCAGCAGCTTGGTTACCGGACAGGGGAGCCACGAGCAGTACTTC,CASSLVTGQGSHEQYF
TRBJ2-7,NA,TRBV6-1,15,TRBD1,TGTGCCAGCAGTGAATGGACAGGTGCGATGTACGGGCAGTACTTC,CASSEWTGAMYGQYF
TRBJ1-1,few,TRBV7-2,14,NA,TGTGCCAGCAGCCCCCCTAACGGGGCCACTGAAGCTTTCTTT,CASSPPNGATEAFF
TRBJ2-7,NA,TRBV27,15,NA,TGTGCCAGCAGTACCCGCGTCGGGGGCACCTACGAGCAGTACTTC,CASSTRVGGTYEQYF
TRBJ2-1,few,TRBV5-1,15,TRBD2,TGCGCCAGCAGCCCGACTAGCGGCTCCTACAATGAGCAGTTCTTC,CASSPTSGSYNEQFF
TRBJ2-7,few,TRBV6-1,15,NA,TGTGCCAGCAGTGAGGGGGGGGCTGATACCTACGAGCAGTACTTC,CASSEGGADTYEQYF
TRBJ1-1,NA,TRBV18,13,TRBD1,TGTGCCAGCTCAACTACCGGGACAGCTGAAGCTTTCTTT,CASSTTGTAEAFF
TRBJ2-1,NA,TRBV9,16,TRBD2,TGTGCCAGCAGCGTAGCGGGAGGGCCGTTTTACAATGAGCAGTTCTTC,CASSVAGGPFYNEQFF
TRBJ2-5,NA,TRBV5-4,15,NA,TGTGCCAGCAGCGGAAGGTCCGGGGCCCAAGAGACCCAGTACTTC,CASSGRSGAQETQYF
TRBJ2-5,NA,TRBV5-1,14,NA,TGCGCCAGCAGCCCGGAAGTGGGGCAAGAGACCCAGTACTTC,CASSPEVGQETQYF
TRBJ2-1,NA,TRBV6-5,15,TRBD2,TGTGCCAGCAGCCCAGGACTAGCGGAAGACAATGAGCAGTTCTTC,CASSPGLAEDNEQFF
TRBJ1-5,NA,TRBV7-8,17,TRBD1,TGTGCCAGCAGCTCAACAGGGGGCGGCCTTAGCAATCAGCCCCAGCATTTT,CASSSTGGGLSNQPQHF
TRBJ2-5,few,TRBV7-7,15,NA,TGTGCCAGCAGCTTACAGGACGGCTTCGAGGAGACCCAGTACTTC,CASSLQDGFEETQYF
TRBJ2-7,many,TRBV10-2,11,NA,TGCGCCAGCAGTGCACACTACGAGCAGTACTTC,CASSAHYEQYF
TRBJ2-3,NA,TRBV6-6,15,NA,TGTGCCAGCAGTTTAGGGGCAGCCGGCACAGATACGCAGTATTTT,CASSLGAAGTDTQYF
TRBJ2-1,NA,TRBV10-1,14,NA,TGCGCCAGCAGTGACAGAAGACCCTACAATGAGCAGTTCTTC,CASSDRRPYNEQFF
TRBJ1-1,NA,TRBV19,12,NA,TGTGCCATGGGTGGGGGGAACACTGAAGCTTTCTTT,CAMGGGNTEAFF
TRBJ2-7,NA,TRBV5-1,14,TRBD1,TGCGCCAGCAGCGTCGGGACAGGGGGTCTCGAGCAGTACTTC,CASSVGTGGLEQYF
TRBJ2-1,NA,TRBV6-5,14,NA,TGTGCCAGCAGGAATAGCGGAGCCTACAATGAGCAGTTCTTC,CASRNSGAYNEQFF
TRBJ1-5,NA,TRBV28,12,NA,TGTGCCAGCAGTTGGCGCAATCAGCCCCAGCATTTT,CASSWRNQPQHF
TRBJ2-7,once,TRBV15,13,NA,TGTGCCACCAGCAGAGTTGAGACCTACGAGCAGTACTTC,CATSRVETYEQYF
TRBJ2-7,NA,TRBV7-2,14,TRBD2,TGTGCCAGCAGCTTAGGACTAGCGGGAGGCGAGCAGTACTTC,CASSLGLAGGEQYF
TRBJ1-2,NA,TRBV5-6,14,NA,TGTGCCAGCAGCTTTACAGCGGTTAACTATGGCTACACCTTC,CASSFTAVNYGYTF
TRBJ2-3,NA,TRBV27,15,NA,TGTGCCAGCACAACTCAATCAGGTTCGGGGGATACGCAGTATTTT,CASTTQSGSGDTQYF
TRBJ2-1,NA,TRBV6-4,15,NA,TGTGCCAGCAGCTCCGAGATGTGTGGGGGCAATGAGCAGTTCTTC,CASSSEMCGGNEQFF
TRBJ1-2,NA,TRBV4-1,14,NA,TGCGCCAGCAGCCAAGAACGAGGGCAGTGGGGCTACACCTTC,CASSQERGQWGYTF
TRBJ2-7,NA,TRBV30,15,NA,TGTGCCTGGAGTGACAGCGGGCCTCTGGCTTACGAGCAGTACTTC,CAWSDSGPLAYEQYF
TRBJ2-1,once,TRBV28,12,NA,TGTGCCAGCAGTTGGGCCAGCAGAGAGCAGTTCTTC,CASSWASREQFF
TRBJ2-1,NA,TRBV7-2,15,TRBD2,TGTGCCAGCACCTCGAGCGGGAGCTCCTACAATGAGCAGTTCTTC,CASTSSGSSYNEQFF